This T cell receptor (beta chain) was obtained from a study of cytomegalovirus exposure and HLA in healthy donors. Points from the study as a whole: Later analysis demonstrated an association between a missense DCLRE1C variant and TCR beta V- and J-gene trimming. In presence/absence analyses, roughly uniform sequencing depth across donors was assumed. An analysis that was carried out later associated some 17,000 TCR beta sequences with HLA alleles at 0.05 false discovery rate. TRBV6-2, TRBV6-3 and some other V segments were excluded as indistinguishable.

The PCR contained 60 Vbeta and 13 Jbeta primers. The table came from immunoSEQ multiplex PCR; TCRdb's copy has only in-frame clones and leaves some out. The repertoire holds 100,000 to 150,000 clones, with 76% as singletons. Concerning this clone: Its matching antigen is unknown.

Trimming pared 8 bases from V and 7 bases from J, leaving 11 bases between. Per the germline V gene, CDR1 is MNHEY and CDR2 is SVGAGI. The CDR3 length is 12 residues. The chain links TRBV6-5 to TRBJ1-4; D remains unclear. This clonotype originated in a man between 50 and 59 years old in good health and CMV-seronegative. The material sequenced was PBMCs. CDR3 loop: CASGRGSEKLFF. CDR3 nucleotides: TGTGCCAGCGGACGCGGGTCTGAAAAACTGTTTTTT.